These 18 T cell receptor beta chains were sequenced from one sample in a study of blood T cell repertoires in COVID-19. Using immunoSEQ multiplex PCR, the repertoire was profiled, and TCRdb retains in-frame clones only, with some absent. The table has approximately 54,000 clones, around 84% seen once. The source material was peripheral blood. The source of these receptors is a man older than 75 with active COVID-19.

The chain employs TRBV6-2 or TRBV6-3 and TRBJ2-5; the D gene is possibly TRBD2 (6 bases). CDR3 length equals 12 residues. Germline V lookup: CDR1 MNHEY, CDR2 SVGEGT. Trimming pared 6 bases from V and 7 bases from J, leaving 12 bases between. The chain's CDR3 is CASSLVGGTQYF. In DNA, the CDR3 is TGTGCCAGCAGCCTAGTGGGGGGGACCCAGTACTTC.

The gene calls are TRBV7-2 and TRBJ1-2; a weak D match, TRBD1 (6 bases). CDR1 and CDR2 from the germline V gene are SGHTA and FQGNSA. The length of the CDR3 is 15 residues. V was clipped by 4 bases and J by 2 bases, with 14 bases between them. The CDR3 protein is CASSSVTGSNYGYTF. The DNA for the CDR3 is TGTGCCAGCAGCTCGGTGACAGGTTCGAACTATGGCTACACCTTC.

This CDR3 reads CASSPPPGADTEAFF. The CDR3 DNA sequence: TGTGCCAGCAGCCCCCCCCCAGGAGCGGACACTGAAGCTTTCTTT. The genes are TRBV5-4 and TRBJ1-1, with D unclear. Trimming removed 4 bases at V and 3 bases at J, with 16 bases between. This CDR3 is built from 15 residues. The germline CDR1 and CDR2 sequences are SGHNT and YYREEE (reference sequence).

This clone has more than one count but fewer than ten. This chain links TRBV19 with TRBJ2-3; 9 bases match TRBD1. The CDR3 sequence is 16 residues long. V lost 10 bases to trimming and J lost 0 bases; unmatched junction nucleotides: 11. Germline CDR1 reads LNHDA; CDR2 reads SQIVND (reference sequence). The CDR3 coding sequence is TGTGCCACCTTAGCAAACAGGGGGCCTAGCACAGATACGCAGTATTTT. The encoded protein is CATLANRGPSTDTQYF.

The chain carries TRBV25-1 and TRBJ2-7, with D possibly matching TRBD2 (7 bases). The germline V gene encodes CDR1 MGHDK and CDR2 SYGVNS. Trimming shortened V by 4 bases and J by 9 bases, and 16 bases separated the two germline ends. The CDR3 contains 13 residues. The CDR3 coding sequence is TGTGCCAGCAGTGGCGAGAGGGGGGGTGTGCAGTACTTC. This gives the protein CASSGERGGVQYF.

In DNA form, the CDR3 reads TGTGCCAGCTCAGACACCAAGTTTCCCACCCCCTACGAGCAGTACTTC. It specifies CASSDTKFPTPYEQYF. V and J are TRBV18 and TRBJ2-7; D unresolved. The CDR3 covers 16 residues. Trimming left V 5 bases short and J 2 bases short, with 19 bases between. CDR1 is KGHSH and CDR2 is LQKENI in the germline V gene.

The chain combines TRBV23-1 with TRBJ2-5, with 8 positions matching TRBD1. TRBV23-1 is an ORF, with its function uncertain. V was clipped by 6 bases and J by 8 bases; unmatched bases: 2. The CDR3 consists of 11 residues. The CDR3 here is CASSRGLTQYF. The CDR3, as DNA: TGCGCCAGCAGCAGGGGGCTTACCCAGTACTTC.

This clone was found a few times. The rearrangement joins TRBV6-5 to TRBJ2-5, with a weak D call TRBD1 (6 bases). This CDR3 has 16 amino acids. Germline loops: CDR1 MNHEY, CDR2 SVGAGI. With 2 bases removed from V and 5 bases from J, the gap between germline ends came to 18 bases. CDR3 protein: CASSYGDTGDRETQYF. CDR3 sequence (DNA): TGTGCCAGCAGTTACGGGGACACTGGTGATCGGGAGACCCAGTACTTC.

The chain links TRBV6-1 to TRBJ2-5; no definite D call. Trimming removed 3 bases at V and 4 bases at J, with 6 bases between. Germline CDR1 reads MNHNS; CDR2 reads SASEGT. The CDR3 spans 12 residues. DNA of the CDR3: TGTGCCAGCAGTGAGGCGGTAGAGACCCAGTACTTC. Its translation: CASSEAVETQYF.

The chain employs TRBV27 and TRBJ2-2; 8 positions match TRBD1. CDR1 and CDR2 (germline): MNHEY, SMNVEV (reference sequence). The CDR3 runs to 15 residues. With 5 bases clipped from V and 3 bases from J, the junction kept 5 bases outside the gene matches. As DNA, the CDR3 is TGTGCCAGCAGTCGGGGACAGGAATACACCGGGGAGCTGTTTTTT. It codes for CASSRGQEYTGELFF.

The chain carries TRBV4-2 and TRBJ2-1, with D uncertain. This CDR3 spans 16 amino acids. The V gene lost 0 bases and the J gene lost 0 bases, with 9 bases spanning the gap. CDR1 is LGHNA and CDR2 is YNFKEQ in the germline V gene. The CDR3 region is CASSQDAADSYNEQFF. As DNA, the CDR3 is TGTGCCAGCAGCCAAGATGCTGCGGACTCCTACAATGAGCAGTTCTTC.

This chain joins TRBV11-2 and TRBJ2-5, with TRBD2 as a possible D gene (6 bases). The germline gives CDR1 SGHAT, CDR2 FQNNGV. V dropped 1 base and J dropped 7 bases, with 13 bases sitting between them. This CDR3 spans 14 amino acids. The DNA of the CDR3 is TGTGCCAGCAGCTTAGCTCGGGGCGGGGCGACCCAGTACTTC. Its translation: CASSLARGGATQYF.

The chain recombines TRBV7-9 with TRBJ2-1; maybe TRBD2 (5 bases). The V end was cut by 3 bases, the J end by 9 bases, with 9 bases between. Germline assignment: CDR1 SEHNR and CDR2 FQNEAQ (reference sequence). CDR3 length equals 12 residues. In DNA form, the CDR3 reads TGTGCCAGCAGCTTCAGCGCGGGTGAGCAGTTCTTC. Its protein is CASSFSAGEQFF.

V is TRBV2 and J is TRBJ1-2; D is unresolved. The CDR3 has 14 amino acids. The germline V and J ends were trimmed by 6 bases and 2 bases, with 13 bases remaining between them. The V gene's germline CDR1 is SNHLY and CDR2 FYNNEI. This CDR3 reads CASRIGLRNYGYTF. CDR3 sequence (DNA): TGTGCCAGCAGGATCGGACTTAGGAACTATGGCTACACCTTC.

This clone has a single count. V and J are TRBV19 and TRBJ2-3, with TRBD2 as a possible D gene (6 bases). V shed 5 bases and J shed 3 bases, with 18 bases lying between them. CDR3 length equals 16 residues. From germline, CDR1 is LNHDA and CDR2 SQIVND (reference sequence). CDR3 amino acids: CASSLLTGGRTDTQYF. The CDR3 nucleotides are TGTGCCAGTAGTCTACTGACCGGGGGTAGGACAGATACGCAGTATTTT.

This chain connects TRBV13 to TRBJ2-4, with 9 bases lining up with TRBD1. This CDR3 spans 21 amino acids. Trimming took 0 bases from V and 0 from J; bases not matched to a gene: 15. Germline V CDR1 and CDR2: PRHDT, FYEKMQ (reference sequence). The CDR3 loop reads CASSLGLSDRGHRVAKNIQYF. In DNA, the CDR3 is TGTGCCAGCAGCTTAGGCCTATCGGACAGGGGACATAGGGTAGCCAAAAACATTCAGTACTTC.

The genes are TRBV15 and TRBJ2-1, with 8 bases fitting TRBD1. V gave up 1 base and J gave up 7 bases; unmatched junction bases: 3. From germline, CDR1 is LNHNV and CDR2 YYDKDF (reference sequence). This CDR3 contains 14 residues. The CDR3, as DNA: TGTGCCACCAGCAGAGGACAGGGGTGGAATGAGCAGTTCTTC. Amino acid sequence: CATSRGQGWNEQFF.

This chain links TRBV9 with TRBJ2-7; TRBD1 agrees at 8 bases. The CDR3 covers 16 residues. V was clipped by 4 bases and J by 3 bases; unmatched bases: 12. Germline V gene lookup returns CDR1 SGDLS and CDR2 YYNGEE. CDR3 sequence reads: CASSKGQAGEVYEQYF. CDR3 nucleotides: TGTGCCAGCAGCAAGGGACAGGCGGGCGAAGTCTACGAGCAGTACTTC.